This record covers a single T cell receptor beta chain. This CDR3 is built from 14 residues. Germline loops: CDR1 LNHDA, CDR2 SQIVND (reference sequence). Trimming removed 7 bases from V and 7 bases from J; junction bases left unmatched: 8. The authors' processing: Estimates of nucleated cell counts were drawn from the amplification of reference gene primers. The assay was immunoSEQ multiplex PCR, and TCRdb's table has in-frame clones only and misses some. That table gives V, J and clone size, and the DNA gave D and trimming. The table includes over 75,000 clones, roughly nine tenths detected once. The source of the sample is a study of blood T cell repertoires in COVID-19. Overall study: From the United States, Italy and Spain came samples of acute and convalescent COVID-19. The cDNA or gDNA used as material had been derived from T cells, B-cell-depleted T cells, or PBMCs.

This TCR was recovered from a human donor with active COVID-19. The donor label of this sample is uncertain. Sequenced: peripheral blood. The chain joins TRBV19 to TRBJ2-1, with 9 bases that match TRBD1. DNA of the CDR3: TGTGCCAGTAACAGACAGGGGGAATGGAATGAGCAGTTCTTC. Protein product: CASNRQGEWNEQFF.